The 17 T cell receptor beta chains below were found in one sample sequenced in a study of cytomegalovirus exposure and HLA in healthy donors. Primers: 60 Vbeta forward and 13 Jbeta reverse. Clones were read by immunoSEQ multiplex PCR, and TCRdb kept only the in-frame ones, dropping some. This table holds 180,000 or so clones, 65% to 85% found once. The material sequenced was PBMCs. The receptor source for this set is a girl aged 5 to 17 in good health and CMV-seropositive.

This chain uses TRBV5-1 with TRBJ2-3; TRBD1 matches 7 bases. The V and J ends lost 0 bases and 0 bases, in that order; junction bases with no gene match: 10. The CDR3 consists of 18 residues. Germline CDR1 SGHRS, CDR2 YFSETQ. The CDR3, as DNA: TGCGCCAGCAGCTTGGCAGGGACAGCATTTACTAGCACAGATACGCAGTATTTT. As protein: CASSLAGTAFTSTDTQYF.

The chain combines TRBV7-9 with TRBJ2-7, with 11 positions matching TRBD2. CDR1 SEHNR and CDR2 FQNEAQ come from the germline V gene (reference sequence). Trimming took 6 bases from V and 4 from J; bases not matched to a gene: 2. This CDR3 contains 13 residues. The CDR3 is CASRTSGRYEQYF. The CDR3 bases are TGTGCCAGCAGAACTAGCGGGAGATACGAGCAGTACTTC. The variable domain in full, completed from reference TRBV7-9 and TRBJ2-7, reads DTGVSQNPRHKITKRGQNVTFRCDPISEHNRLYWYRQTLGQGPEFLTYFQNEAQLEKSRLLSDRFSAERPKGSFSTLEIQRTEQGDSAMYLCASRTSGRYEQYFGPGTRLTVT.

The chain employs TRBV10-3 and TRBJ1-1; 8 bases fit TRBD1. CDR1 is ENHRY, CDR2 SYGVKD, per germline. Germline trimming cut 0 bases from V and 2 bases from J; bases unmatched to any gene: 8. This CDR3 is 17 amino acids long. In DNA, the CDR3 is TGTGCCATCAGTGAGTCGGAGACAGGGGTGATTAACACTGAAGCTTTCTTT. Translating gives CAISESETGVINTEAFF.

J is TRBJ2-7 and V is TRBV6-1; 9 bases are shared with TRBD1. CDR1 is MNHNS, CDR2 SASEGT, per germline. The CDR3 extends over 13 amino acids. The V segment lost 4 bases and the J segment 7 bases; nucleotides outside the gene matches: 5. CDR3 sequence (DNA): TGTGCCAGCAGTGGCCGGGACAGGGATGAGCAGTACTTC. Translating it yields CASSGRDRDEQYF.

Comment on this clone: Additional DNA sequences in this sample encode the identical CDR3. This chain uses TRBV5-1 with TRBJ2-7; the match to TRBD2 covers 10 bases. The V gene end was trimmed by 4 bases and the J gene end by 3 bases; junction bases not matched to a gene: 4. Germline lookup yields CDR1 SGHRS and CDR2 YFSETQ. The CDR3 is 14 amino acids. The CDR3 bases are TGCGCCAGCAGCCTAGCGGGAGTCGTCTACGAGCAGTACTTC. Its translation is CASSLAGVVYEQYF.

The sample holds one count of this clone. V and J are TRBV7-9 and TRBJ1-1; D is possibly TRBD1 (6 bases). Trimming removed 4 bases from V and 7 bases from J, with 13 bases in between. CDR3 length: 13 residues. Germline CDR1 is SEHNR and CDR2 is FQNEAQ (reference sequence). In DNA, the CDR3 is TGTGCCAGCAGCTCACTCACAGGGTATGAAGCTTTCTTT. It codes for CASSSLTGYEAFF. The variable domain in full, completed from reference TRBV7-9 and TRBJ1-1, reads DTGVSQNPRHKITKRGQNVTFRCDPISEHNRLYWYRQTLGQGPEFLTYFQNEAQLEKSRLLSDRFSAERPKGSFSTLEIQRTEQGDSAMYLCASSSLTGYEAFFGQGTRLTVV.

This chain uses TRBV10-2 with TRBJ2-7, with 9 bases lining up with TRBD1. This CDR3 is 15 amino acids long. With V trimmed by 3 bases and J by 0 bases, 3 bases remained unmatched. In germline, CDR1 is WSHSY, CDR2 SAAADI. The DNA of the CDR3 is TGCGCCAGCAGTGAACCGGGACAGGGCTCCTACGAGCAGTACTTC. Protein: CASSEPGQGSYEQYF.

This chain connects TRBV18 to TRBJ2-5; tentatively, D is TRBD2 (5 bases). V lost 2 bases to trimming and J lost 1 base, with 14 bases between them. Germline CDR1 and CDR2: KGHSH and LQKENI. This CDR3 region has 16 residues. CDR3 residues: CASSPVRSRAQETQYF. The CDR3, as DNA: TGTGCCAGCTCACCAGTCCGGTCGAGGGCCCAAGAGACCCAGTACTTC. The full variable domain, completed using reference TRBV18 and TRBJ2-5, is NAGVMQNPRHLVRRRGQEARLRCSPMKGHSHVYWYRQLPEEGLKFMVYLQKENIIDESGMPKERFSAEFPKEGPSILRIQQVVRGDSAAYFCASSPVRSRAQETQYFGPGTRLLVL.

In this sample, this clone turned up a few times. The rearrangement links TRBV28 to TRBJ1-2, with 11 nucleotides matching TRBD1. The length of the CDR3 is 15 residues. The V gene end was trimmed by 5 bases and the J gene end by 3 bases; junction bases not matched to a gene: 5. Germline-derived CDR1 and CDR2 are MDHEN and SYDVKM. The CDR3 loop is CASSAGTGGYYGYTF. CDR3 bases: TGTGCCAGCAGTGCAGGGACAGGGGGATACTATGGCTACACCTTC.

This clone was recorded only once. The gene calls are TRBV6-4 and TRBJ2-2, with D perhaps matching TRBD2 (6 bases). The germline V gene encodes CDR1 MRHNA and CDR2 SNTAGT. V was clipped by 0 bases and J by 0 bases, with 11 bases between them. The CDR3 extends over 17 amino acids. CDR3 amino acids: CASSDSASAANTGELFF. The DNA for the CDR3 is TGTGCCAGCAGTGACTCGGCTAGCGCTGCGAACACCGGGGAGCTGTTTTTT.

This chain connects TRBV5-1 to TRBJ1-3, with a tentative D call TRBD1 (6 bases). The CDR3 is 13 amino acids. Trimming shortened V by 2 bases and J by 4 bases, and 7 bases separated the two germline ends. CDR1 and CDR2 (germline): SGHRS, YFSETQ. In DNA, the CDR3 is TGCGCCAGCAGCTTTCAGGGGGGAAACACCATATATTTT. Amino acid sequence: CASSFQGGNTIYF.

The chain employs TRBV4-1 and TRBJ2-2; 7 bases are shared with TRBD2. CDR3 length equals 17 residues. The germline CDR1 and CDR2 sequences are MGHRA and YSYEKL. V lost 3 bases, J lost 2 bases, and 9 bases stayed unmatched. The CDR3, as DNA: TGCGCCAGCAGCCAGGGGGAACTAGCGTTAAACACCGGGGAGCTGTTTTTT. It encodes CASSQGELALNTGELFF.

This sequence joins TRBV7-8 and TRBJ2-5, with 9 bases that match TRBD2. With 5 bases clipped from V and 5 bases from J, the junction kept 9 bases outside the gene matches. CDR1 and CDR2 (germline): SGHVS, FQNEAQ. CDR3 length equals 15 residues. In DNA, the CDR3 is TGTGCCAGCAGCGTTTTAGCGGGAGTAGTGGAGACCCAGTACTTC. This encodes CASSVLAGVVETQYF.

This clone was recorded once. V and J are TRBV5-4 and TRBJ2-1, with D hard to call. CDR3 length: 15 amino acids. Trimming shortened V by 0 bases and J by 2 bases, and 9 bases separated the two germline ends. Germline CDR1 and CDR2: SGHNT and YYREEE (reference sequence). DNA for the CDR3: TGTGCCAGCAGCTTGGCTGGCGGCACCTACAATGAGCAGTTCTTC. Its protein is CASSLAGGTYNEQFF.

CDR3 in DNA: TGTGCCAGCAGCCGGACAGGGGTTGAGACCCAGTACTTC. Translation gives CASSRTGVETQYF. V gene TRBV7-9 combines with J gene TRBJ2-5; the match to TRBD1 covers 9 bases. The V segment lost 5 bases and the J segment 5 bases; nucleotides outside the gene matches: 3. Per the germline V gene, CDR1 is SEHNR and CDR2 is FQNEAQ (reference sequence). This CDR3 comprises 13 residues.

The sample holds a few counts of this clone. The V call is TRBV11-2, the J call TRBJ2-6; TRBD1 might be the D (5 bases). This CDR3 region has 14 residues. Germline assignment: CDR1 SGHAT and CDR2 FQNNGV. V gave up 7 bases and J gave up 2 bases, with 9 bases separating them. The CDR3 coding sequence is TGTGCCAGCACCCAGACAGCTGGGGCCAACGTCCTGACTTTC. This sequence encodes CASTQTAGANVLTF.

The V gene is TRBV28, the J gene TRBJ2-1, with 9 bases identical to TRBD2. The CDR3 covers 15 residues. V lost 7 bases to trimming and J lost 5 bases; unmatched junction nucleotides: 9. CDR1 is MDHEN, CDR2 SYDVKM, per germline. CDR3 bases: TGTGCCAGCACGATGGGCGGGAGGGCCAACAATGAGCAGTTCTTC. This sequence encodes CASTMGGRANNEQFF.